Below are 25 T cell receptor beta chains sequenced from a single sample in a study of cytomegalovirus exposure and HLA in healthy donors. TCRdb's table, derived via immunoSEQ multiplex PCR, lists solely in-frame clones and lacks some. The repertoire includes about 250,000 clones, roughly 89% of them detected once, and 2.5% to 3% sits in the top ten. The sequenced sample consisted of PBMCs. Receptors were obtained from a man between 18 and 35 years old in good health and CMV-seronegative.

The chain has TRBV5-1 and TRBJ2-3; D may be TRBD1 (6 bases). Germline CDR1 reads SGHRS; CDR2 reads YFSETQ. The V end lost 4 bases, the J end lost 1 base, and 13 bases lay between the germline ends. The CDR3 spans 15 residues. For the CDR3, the DNA is TGCGCCAGCAGCCTAATAGGACAGCGCACAGATACGCAGTATTTT. Translation gives CASSLIGQRTDTQYF.

This chain connects TRBV28 to TRBJ1-5; no clear D. Per the germline V gene, CDR1 is MDHEN and CDR2 is SYDVKM. This CDR3 is built from 14 residues. The ends were cut back, 7 bases at V and 4 bases at J, with 14 bases in the middle. The CDR3 spells CASKGGGTNQPQHF. As DNA, the CDR3 is TGTGCCAGCAAAGGTGGAGGAACTAATCAGCCCCAGCATTTT. The full variable domain, completed using reference TRBV28 and TRBJ1-5, is DVKVTQSSRYLVKRTGEKVFLECVQDMDHENMFWYRQDPGLGLRLIYFSYDVKMKEKGDIPEGYSVSREKKERFSLILESASTNQTSMYLCASKGGGTNQPQHFGDGTRLSIL.

The chain carries TRBV7-6 and TRBJ2-3, with 9 bases identical to TRBD1. Looked up from germline, CDR1 is SGHVS and CDR2 is FNYEAQ. The CDR3 totals 15 residues. With V trimmed by 5 bases and J by 4 bases, 7 bases remained unmatched. The chain's CDR3 is CASSRLTGGADTQYF. In DNA form, the CDR3 reads TGTGCCAGCAGCCGTCTAACAGGGGGCGCAGATACGCAGTATTTT. Full variable domain (outside the CDR3, taken from reference TRBV7-6 and TRBJ2-3): GAGVSQSPRYKVTKRGQDVALRCDPISGHVSLYWYRQALGQGPEFLTYFNYEAQQDKSGLPNDRFSAERPEGSISTLTIQRTEQRDSAMYRCASSRLTGGADTQYFGPGTRLTVL.

This clone was counted between two and nine times. This chain links TRBV28 with TRBJ1-4, with unresolved D. The germline gives CDR1 MDHEN, CDR2 SYDVKM. V was clipped by 1 base and J by 0 bases, with 6 bases between them. CDR3 length: 15 amino acids. Written as DNA, the CDR3 is TGTGCCAGCAGTTTATTTCAGGCAACTAATGAAAAACTGTTTTTT. It translates to CASSLFQATNEKLFF.

This rearrangement joins TRBV27 to TRBJ2-3; the D is unclear. The CDR3 is 14 amino acids. Deletions cut 3 bases from V and 2 bases from J, with 9 bases between. Germline V CDR1 and CDR2: MNHEY, SMNVEV (reference sequence). DNA for the CDR3: TGTGCCAGCAGTTTTATTTCAGACACAGATACGCAGTATTTT. It translates to CASSFISDTDTQYF.

The J gene is TRBJ1-1, the V gene TRBV29-1, with D tentatively TRBD1 (5 bases). The germline CDR1 and CDR2 sequences are SQVTM and ANQGSEA. With 7 bases removed from V and 2 bases from J, the gap between germline ends came to 14 bases. This CDR3 spans 13 amino acids. The DNA for the CDR3 is TGCAGCGGGGGCCCGGATCGAAACACTGAAGCTTTCTTT. Its protein product is CSGGPDRNTEAFF.

This clone was seen a handful of times. The genes are TRBV4-1 and TRBJ1-6, with D maybe TRBD1 (6 bases). Germline values: CDR1 MGHRA, CDR2 YSYEKL. CDR3 length: 17 amino acids. Between the trimmed V and J ends, which lost 0 bases and 7 bases, there was a span of 16 bases. CDR3 region: CASSQEFEDRPNSPLHF. CDR3 DNA sequence: TGCGCCAGCAGCCAAGAGTTTGAAGACAGGCCAAATTCACCCCTCCACTTT.

The chain joins TRBV6-5 to TRBJ2-1, with 8 bases lining up with TRBD2. Germline values: CDR1 MNHEY, CDR2 SVGAGI. With 8 bases clipped from V and 4 bases from J, the junction kept 7 bases outside the gene matches. This CDR3 contains 14 residues. As DNA, the CDR3 is TGTGCCAGCGAGGCGGGAGGTCGGTACAATGAGCAGTTCTTC. Translation: CASEAGGRYNEQFF.

V usage is TRBV5-8 and J usage is TRBJ2-1; TRBD2 matches 8 bases. Germline CDR1 is SGHTS and CDR2 is YDEGEE. The CDR3 is 15 residues long. Trimming at V came to 5 bases and at J to 4 bases, leaving 8 bases not matched to a gene. The CDR3 loop reads CASSSSGGLYNEQFF. CDR3 coding DNA: TGTGCCAGCAGTTCCAGCGGGGGTCTGTACAATGAGCAGTTCTTC.

CDR3 amino acids: CASSQVVTGGIYEQYF. In nucleotides, the CDR3 is TGCGCCAGCAGCCAAGTAGTTACGGGAGGGATCTACGAGCAGTACTTC. The V and J genes are TRBV4-1 and TRBJ2-7; 8 bases are a match to TRBD2. V was pared by 1 base and J by 3 bases, with 8 bases of the junction left unmatched. The CDR3 has 16 residues. Germline CDR1 and CDR2: MGHRA and YSYEKL.

V is TRBV4-3 and J is TRBJ2-5; D is possibly TRBD1 (6 bases). Trimming took off 0 bases at V and 4 bases at J, with 15 bases between the two ends. This CDR3 is built from 16 residues. CDR1 LGHNA and CDR2 YSLEER come from the germline V gene. CDR3 protein: CASSQDWSGRGETQYF. The CDR3 DNA follows: TGCGCCAGCAGCCAAGATTGGTCGGGCAGGGGAGAGACCCAGTACTTC.

V is TRBV25-1 and J is TRBJ1-5; D may be TRBD1 (6 bases). V was cut by 2 bases and J by 7 bases, with 9 bases left in between. This CDR3 region has 13 residues. Germline values: CDR1 MGHDK, CDR2 SYGVNS. The CDR3 DNA sequence: TGTGCCAGCAGTGAACAGGGGTTCCAGCCCCAGCATTTT. Protein sequence: CASSEQGFQPQHF.

J is TRBJ2-1 and V is TRBV5-1; 8 bases match TRBD1. This CDR3 contains 16 residues. After removal of 5 bases from V and 3 bases from J, the junction contained 10 bases not matched to a gene. Germline CDR1 SGHRS, CDR2 YFSETQ. CDR3: CASSPEPGTGYNEQFF. The DNA for the CDR3 is TGCGCCAGCAGTCCGGAACCCGGGACAGGCTACAATGAGCAGTTCTTC.

This chain connects TRBV9 to TRBJ1-4, with D unresolved. Germline CDR1 SGDLS, CDR2 YYNGEE. Deletions cut 3 bases from V and 0 bases from J, with 12 bases between. CDR3 length: 16 amino acids. The CDR3 here is CASSAQGSATNEKLFF. CDR3 sequence (DNA): TGTGCCAGCAGCGCGCAAGGGAGTGCAACTAATGAAAAACTGTTTTTT.

CDR3 DNA: TGCGCCAGCAGCTTAGGGGCGGCTAATGAAAAACTGTTTTTT. Translated, it gives CASSLGAANEKLFF. This chain connects TRBV5-1 to TRBJ1-4; D is possibly TRBD1 (5 bases). V lost 2 bases and J lost 3, with 8 bases in between. CDR1 is SGHRS and CDR2 is YFSETQ in the germline V gene. This CDR3 region has 14 residues.

This chain uses TRBV5-4 with TRBJ1-4, with 8 nucleotides matching TRBD1. Germline lookup yields CDR1 SGHNT and CDR2 YYREEE (reference sequence). V lost 4 bases, J lost 7 bases, and 12 bases stayed unmatched. The CDR3 is 16 residues long. The CDR3 is CASSLAGTGKGEKLFF. In nucleotides, the CDR3 is TGTGCCAGCAGCCTAGCCGGGACAGGAAAGGGTGAAAAACTGTTTTTT.

The V and J genes are TRBV18 and TRBJ2-5, with a possible D match to TRBD2 (5 bases). Per the germline V gene, CDR1 is KGHSH and CDR2 is LQKENI. Between the trimmed V and J ends, which lost 2 bases and 5 bases, there was a span of 15 bases. The length of the CDR3 is 15 residues. In DNA, the CDR3 is TGTGCCAGCTCACCAAGCGGAGGTTTTCAGGAGACCCAGTACTTC. It translates to CASSPSGGFQETQYF. Full variable domain (remainder filled in from reference TRBV18 and TRBJ2-5): NAGVMQNPRHLVRRRGQEARLRCSPMKGHSHVYWYRQLPEEGLKFMVYLQKENIIDESGMPKERFSAEFPKEGPSILRIQQVVRGDSAAYFCASSPSGGFQETQYFGPGTRLLVL.

CDR3 sequence (DNA): TGTGCCAGCAGCGGGAGCCAGGGGGCGATTCGGGGCTACACCTTC. It codes for CASSGSQGAIRGYTF. The chain employs TRBV9 and TRBJ1-2; 8 bases map to TRBD1. The J segment lost 8 bases and the V segment lost 3 bases, leaving 12 bases of the junction unmatched. The CDR3 loop spans 15 amino acids. The V gene's germline CDR1 is SGDLS and CDR2 YYNGEE.

The CDR3 DNA reads as TGTGCCAGCAGCGGGAGGACAGGGAGGCTTGTAGGCTACACCTTC. It yields the protein CASSGRTGRLVGYTF. The chain links TRBV9 to TRBJ1-2; 8 bases match TRBD1. After removal of 3 bases from V and 8 bases from J, the junction contained 12 bases not matched to a gene. The germline gives CDR1 SGDLS, CDR2 YYNGEE. The CDR3 is 15 amino acids.

The gene calls are TRBV27 and TRBJ1-2; D call uncertain. The V and J ends lost 4 bases and 4 bases respectively, with 7 bases between them. The germline V gene has CDR1 MNHEY and CDR2 SMNVEV (reference sequence). CDR3 length: 12 amino acids. Written as DNA, the CDR3 is TGTGCCAGCAGTTCCACTCCCTATGGCTACACCTTC. It specifies CASSSTPYGYTF.

V and J are TRBV27 and TRBJ2-7; D gene ambiguous. Germline V gene data show CDR1 as MNHEY and CDR2 as SMNVEV (reference sequence). CDR3 length: 14 residues. Trimming pared 6 bases from V and 7 bases from J, leaving 19 bases between. The CDR3 DNA follows: TGTGCCAGCAGCTTAGAGGCACTCGGTCGAGAGCAGTACTTC. Translating gives CASSLEALGREQYF.

This sequence joins TRBV30 and TRBJ2-1, with 9 bases aligning to TRBD2. Germline V gene lookup returns CDR1 GTSNPN and CDR2 SVGIG (reference sequence). The CDR3 sequence is 12 residues long. The ends lost 4 bases at V and 8 bases at J; junction bases unmatched: 3. The CDR3 DNA follows: TGTGCCTGGAATGTAGCGGGAGATGAGCAGTTCTTC. Translation: CAWNVAGDEQFF.

The chain employs TRBV9 and TRBJ2-5; 7 nucleotides agree with TRBD2. J gave up 2 bases and V 4 bases, and 8 bases lay outside the gene matches. Per the germline V gene, CDR1 is SGDLS and CDR2 is YYNGEE. CDR3 size: 15 residues. The CDR3 loop reads CASSPGTTPQETQYF. The CDR3 bases are TGTGCCAGCAGCCCTGGGACTACCCCACAAGAGACCCAGTACTTC.

This clone was seen more than once but under ten times. This rearrangement joins TRBV7-2 to TRBJ2-3, with TRBD1 matching over 8 bases. This CDR3 is 12 amino acids long. Losses at the gene ends were 5 bases for V and 11 bases for J; bases not matched to a gene: 6. Per germline, CDR1 SGHTA and CDR2 FQGNSA. The CDR3 bases are TGTGCCAGCAGCAGCCGGGACAGGTTGCAGTATTTT. Translating gives CASSSRDRLQYF.

This clone was observed a single time. The V call is TRBV5-4, the J call TRBJ2-3; no clear D. The CDR3 loop spans 14 amino acids. The germline CDR1 and CDR2 sequences are SGHNT and YYREEE (reference sequence). V was trimmed by 5 bases and J by 6 bases, leaving 16 bases between them. CDR3 sequence (DNA): TGTGCCAGCAGTACTTATCAGACCGGGGATACGCAGTATTTT. It yields the protein CASSTYQTGDTQYF.